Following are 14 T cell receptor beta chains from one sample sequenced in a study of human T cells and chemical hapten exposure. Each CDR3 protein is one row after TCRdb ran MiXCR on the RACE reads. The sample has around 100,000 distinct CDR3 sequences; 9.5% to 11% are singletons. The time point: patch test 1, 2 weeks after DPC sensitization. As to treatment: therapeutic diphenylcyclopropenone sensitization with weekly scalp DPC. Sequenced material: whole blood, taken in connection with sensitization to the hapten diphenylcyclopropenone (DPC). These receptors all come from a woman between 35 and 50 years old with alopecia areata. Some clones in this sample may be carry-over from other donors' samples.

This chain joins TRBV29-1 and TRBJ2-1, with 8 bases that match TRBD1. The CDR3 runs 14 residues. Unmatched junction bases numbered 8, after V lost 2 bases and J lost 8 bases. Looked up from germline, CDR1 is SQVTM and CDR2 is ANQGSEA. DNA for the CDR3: TGCAGCGTTGAACCTCGGACAGGGAGGTATGAGCAGTTCTTC. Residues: CSVEPRTGRYEQFF.

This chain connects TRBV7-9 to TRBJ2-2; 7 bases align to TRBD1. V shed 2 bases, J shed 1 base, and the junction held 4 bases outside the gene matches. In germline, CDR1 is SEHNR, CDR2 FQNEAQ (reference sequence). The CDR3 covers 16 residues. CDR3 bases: TGTGCCAGCAGCTTAAAGGGGACAGAGAACACCGGGGAGCTGTTTTTT. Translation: CASSLKGTENTGELFF.

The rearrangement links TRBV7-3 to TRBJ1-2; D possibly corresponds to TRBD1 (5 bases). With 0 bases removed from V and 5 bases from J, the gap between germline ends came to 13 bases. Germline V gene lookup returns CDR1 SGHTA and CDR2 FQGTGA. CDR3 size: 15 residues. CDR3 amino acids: CASSLTGDGGYGYTF. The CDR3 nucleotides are TGTGCCAGCAGCTTAACAGGGGATGGGGGTTATGGCTACACCTTC.

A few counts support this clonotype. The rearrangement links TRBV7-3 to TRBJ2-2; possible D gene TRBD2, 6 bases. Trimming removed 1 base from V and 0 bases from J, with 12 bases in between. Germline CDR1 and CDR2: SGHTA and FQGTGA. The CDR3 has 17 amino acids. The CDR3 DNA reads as TGTGCCAGCAGCTTAATTAGCGGCCGCCCGAACACCGGGGAGCTGTTTTTT. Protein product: CASSLISGRPNTGELFF.

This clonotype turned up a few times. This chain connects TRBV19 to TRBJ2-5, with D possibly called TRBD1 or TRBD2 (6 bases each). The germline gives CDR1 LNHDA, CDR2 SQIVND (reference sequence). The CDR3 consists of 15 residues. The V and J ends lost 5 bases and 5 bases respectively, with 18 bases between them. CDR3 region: CASSSSPGARETQYF. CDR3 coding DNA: TGTGCCAGTAGTTCGTCCCCGGGGGCGAGGGAGACCCAGTACTTC.

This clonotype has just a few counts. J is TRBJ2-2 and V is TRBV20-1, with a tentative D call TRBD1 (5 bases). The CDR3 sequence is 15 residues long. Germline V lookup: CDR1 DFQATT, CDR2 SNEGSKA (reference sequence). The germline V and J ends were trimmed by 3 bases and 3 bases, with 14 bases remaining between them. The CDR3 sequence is CSARPPTTDTGELFF. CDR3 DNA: TGCAGTGCTAGGCCGCCGACGACAGACACCGGGGAGCTGTTTTTT.

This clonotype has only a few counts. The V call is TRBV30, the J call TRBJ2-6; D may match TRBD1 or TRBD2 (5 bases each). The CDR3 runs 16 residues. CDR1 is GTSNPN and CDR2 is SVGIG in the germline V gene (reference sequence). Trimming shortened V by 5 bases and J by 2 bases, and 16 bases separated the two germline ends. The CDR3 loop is CAWEPGPATGANVLTF. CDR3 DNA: TGTGCCTGGGAGCCGGGGCCCGCAACTGGGGCCAACGTCCTGACTTTC.

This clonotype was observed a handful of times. CDR3 nucleotide sequence: TGTGCCAGCAGTTTGCAACAGGGGGCCACCTATAATTCACCCCTCCACTTT. It codes for CASSLQQGATYNSPLHF. This chain links TRBV28 with TRBJ1-6, with 9 bases aligning to TRBD1. CDR1 is MDHEN and CDR2 is SYDVKM in the germline V gene. The CDR3 is 17 residues long. V shed 3 bases, J shed 2 bases, and the junction held 5 bases outside the gene matches.

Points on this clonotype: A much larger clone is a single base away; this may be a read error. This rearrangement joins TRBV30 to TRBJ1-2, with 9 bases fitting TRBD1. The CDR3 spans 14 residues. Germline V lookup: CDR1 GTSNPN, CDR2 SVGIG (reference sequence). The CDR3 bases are TGTGCCTGGAGTCCACCAGGACAGGGGAATGGCTGCACCTTC. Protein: CAWSPPGQGNGCTF.

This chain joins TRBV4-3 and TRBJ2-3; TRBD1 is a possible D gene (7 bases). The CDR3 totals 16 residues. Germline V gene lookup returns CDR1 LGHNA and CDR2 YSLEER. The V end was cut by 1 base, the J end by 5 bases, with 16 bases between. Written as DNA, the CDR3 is TGCGCCAGCAGCCAAGGACCTCAGGGGGGAGTAGATACGCAGTATTTT. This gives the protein CASSQGPQGGVDTQYF.

The CDR3 region is CASTRTGTYGYTF. In DNA, the CDR3 is TGTGCCAGCACGAGAACAGGGACCTATGGCTACACCTTC. The chain has TRBV6-1 and TRBJ1-2, with D possibly being TRBD1 (6 bases). CDR1 is MNHNS and CDR2 is SASEGT in the germline V gene. The V end was cut by 7 bases, the J end by 4 bases, with 13 bases between. This CDR3 comprises 13 residues.

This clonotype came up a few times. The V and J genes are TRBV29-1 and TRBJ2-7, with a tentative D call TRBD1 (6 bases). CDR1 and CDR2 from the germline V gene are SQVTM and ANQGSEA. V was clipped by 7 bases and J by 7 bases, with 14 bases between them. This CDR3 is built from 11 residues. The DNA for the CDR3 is TGCAGCGGAGAACAGGGTGGGGAGCAGTACTTC. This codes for CSGEQGGEQYF.

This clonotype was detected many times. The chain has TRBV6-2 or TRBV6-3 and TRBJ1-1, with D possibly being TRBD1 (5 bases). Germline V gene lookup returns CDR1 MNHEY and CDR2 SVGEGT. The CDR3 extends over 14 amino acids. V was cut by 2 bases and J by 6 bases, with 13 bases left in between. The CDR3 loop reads CASSYLFPGAEAFF. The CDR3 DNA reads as TGTGCCAGCAGTTACCTATTTCCGGGGGCTGAAGCTTTCTTT.

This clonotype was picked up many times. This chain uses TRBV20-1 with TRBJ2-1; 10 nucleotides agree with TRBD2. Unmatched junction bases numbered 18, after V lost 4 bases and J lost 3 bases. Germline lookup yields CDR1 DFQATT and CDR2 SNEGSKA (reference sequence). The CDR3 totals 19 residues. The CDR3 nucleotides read TGCAGTGCTATGACTAGCGGGTGGCAAACGGGGGCCAACTACAATGAGCAGTTCTTC. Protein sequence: CSAMTSGWQTGANYNEQFF.